These T cell receptor beta chains were read from a single sample in a study of T cell responses to AZD1222 COVID-19 vaccine. TCRdb's table, derived via immunoSEQ multiplex PCR, lists solely in-frame clones and lacks some. The table shows 95,000 to 150,000 clones, with roughly 86% occurring only once. The sequences come from peripheral blood, collected on day 0 of AZD1222 vaccination. These receptors were obtained from an adult in good health. Both conserved end residues are part of each CDR3. A D gene is named only where the DNA matches it firmly. Only some rows state a clone size, as once, few, many or a class for expanded clones.

TGTGCCAGCAGCCAATTAGGGACAGGGGTCTACGAGCAGTACTTC,CASSQLGTGVYEQYF,TRBJ2-7,TRBV3-1/TRBV3-2,-,TRBD1
TGTGCCTGGAGTGTACTCTTGACTCGGCAGCAGTACTTC,CAWSVLLTRQQYF,TRBJ2-7,TRBV30,few,-
TGTGCCAGCATGAATCAGCGGGGGGGCAATGAGCAGTTCTTC,CASMNQRGGNEQFF,TRBJ2-1,TRBV2,few,TRBD2
TGTGCCAGCAGTTTGTTAATCAATGAGCAGTTCTTC,CASSLLINEQFF,TRBJ2-1,TRBV28,-,-
TGTGCCAGCAGCTCATCCGGGACAGGGGGCGCGGACATTCAGTACTTC,CASSSSGTGGADIQYF,TRBJ2-4,TRBV7-2,-,TRBD1
TGTGCCAGCAGTTCCGGGAACCAAGAGACCCAGTACTTC,CASSSGNQETQYF,TRBJ2-5,TRBV12-3/TRBV12-4,-,-
TGTGCCAGCAGCCCAGGGCGGAACACTGAAGCTTTCTTT,CASSPGRNTEAFF,TRBJ1-1,TRBV7-2,-,-
TGTGCCAGCTCACCGCTTGGACTAGCGGGAGTAGGATCGAATGAGCAGTTCTTC,CASSPLGLAGVGSNEQFF,TRBJ2-1,TRBV18,-,TRBD2
TGTGCCAGCAGCTTCGGACAGTTTTCTGGAAACACCATATATTTT,CASSFGQFSGNTIYF,TRBJ1-3,TRBV7-2,-,-
TGCGCCAGCAGCCCCCGGGGACAGACCTACGAGCAGTACTTC,CASSPRGQTYEQYF,TRBJ2-7,TRBV5-1,-,TRBD1
TGCGCCAGCAGCCAAGCGACCGGGGGCACTGAAGCTTTCTTT,CASSQATGGTEAFF,TRBJ1-1,TRBV4-1,-,-
TGTGCCAGCAAGGAGGACTCGGCATCCTACGAGCAGTACTTC,CASKEDSASYEQYF,TRBJ2-7,TRBV2,-,-
TGTGCCATCAGCGGGAATAGCAATCAGCCCCAGCATTTT,CAISGNSNQPQHF,TRBJ1-5,TRBV10-3,-,-
TGTGCCTGGAGCCCGTTTACTAGCGGAACAGATACGCAGTATTTT,CAWSPFTSGTDTQYF,TRBJ2-3,TRBV30,-,TRBD2
TGTGCCAGCAGCCCAGACGCTACAGATACGCAGTATTTT,CASSPDATDTQYF,TRBJ2-3,TRBV7-9,-,-
TGTGCCAGCAGCCACCAAGCGGCTAGCTGGGGCACCGGGGAGCTGTTTTTT,CASSHQAASWGTGELFF,TRBJ2-2,TRBV14,-,-
TGTGCCAGCAGTTACCCCCCATCGGCTTTAATGAGGCAGTTCTTC,CASSYPPSALMRQFF,TRBJ2-1,TRBV6-2/TRBV6-3,-,-
TGTGCCAGCAGCCGTTTCGGTTCCGGGACGAACACTGAAGCTTTCTTT,CASSRFGSGTNTEAFF,TRBJ1-1,TRBV3-1/TRBV3-2,-,-
TGCGCCAGCAGCTGGAGCTCTGGAAACACCATATATTTT,CASSWSSGNTIYF,TRBJ1-3,TRBV5-1,-,-
TGCGCCAGCAGCTCTGGGGCTAGCCATAACTACAATGAGCAGTTCTTC,CASSSGASHNYNEQFF,TRBJ2-1,TRBV5-1,-,-
TGTGCCAGTAGCAGACGGGACAGATATTTGAACACTGAAGCTTTCTTT,CASSRRDRYLNTEAFF,TRBJ1-1,TRBV19,-,TRBD1
TGCGCCAGCAGCCCCCGGCCAGGGAGGGACTCTGGGGCCAACGTCCTGACTTTC,CASSPRPGRDSGANVLTF,TRBJ2-6,TRBV5-1,-,TRBD2
TGTGCCAGCAGCCCCCGGGGTAGCACAGATACGCAGTATTTT,CASSPRGSTDTQYF,TRBJ2-3,TRBV9,-,-
TGTGCCAGCAGTGAAGAGGCTAGCGGGTTCTACAATGAGCAGTTCTTC,CASSEEASGFYNEQFF,TRBJ2-1,TRBV6-1,once,TRBD2
TGCGCCAGCAGCATAGGACAGAGCTCCTACGAGCAGTACTTC,CASSIGQSSYEQYF,TRBJ2-7,TRBV5-1,-,-
TGCGCCAGCAGCCAAGCAGGGGACTCCTACGAGCAGTACTTC,CASSQAGDSYEQYF,TRBJ2-7,TRBV4-1,few,-
TGCGCCAGCAGCCTGGCCGGGGGAGCGGCCACAGATACGCAGTATTTT,CASSLAGGAATDTQYF,TRBJ2-3,TRBV5-1,once,-
TGTGCCAGCAGCTTAGACTGGCTCAACCGACGTCGGTTCTTC,CASSLDWLNRRRFF,TRBJ2-1,TRBV7-2,few,-
TGCGCCAGCAGCCCTAGCACCGGGACTAGCGGGAGAAATGAGCAGTTCTTC,CASSPSTGTSGRNEQFF,TRBJ2-1,TRBV5-1,-,TRBD2
TGTGCCAGCAGCTCGACCGCAGGAAACACCATATATTTT,CASSSTAGNTIYF,TRBJ1-3,TRBV5-5,-,-
TGTGCCAGCAGTGTAGGCCAATCTAACTATGGCTACACCTTC,CASSVGQSNYGYTF,TRBJ1-2,TRBV2,-,-
TGTGCCAGCAGCTTGTTGGCGGTAGGGCAGCCCCAGCATTTT,CASSLLAVGQPQHF,TRBJ1-5,TRBV5-6,-,-
TGCAGCGCCGGACCTGGGGGTGGGACCCAGTACTTC,CSAGPGGGTQYF,TRBJ2-5,TRBV29-1,-,-
TGTGCCAGCAGCCAAGATATAGGACTAGCGGTCAATGAGCAGTTCTTC,CASSQDIGLAVNEQFF,TRBJ2-1,TRBV3-1/TRBV3-2,few,TRBD2
TGTGCCAGCAGTTTAGCTGCGGGGGGAGCAAATCAGCCCCAGCATTTT,CASSLAAGGANQPQHF,TRBJ1-5,TRBV28,-,-
TGTGCCATCAGTGATCTTACTAGCGGGGGCTCCTACGAGCAGTACTTC,CAISDLTSGGSYEQYF,TRBJ2-7,TRBV10-3,-,TRBD2
TGTGCCAGCAGCTTAGGGCAGCTCTCTGGGGCCAACGTCCTGACTTTC,CASSLGQLSGANVLTF,TRBJ2-6,TRBV7-3,-,-
TGTGCCAGCAGCGACGCCAACAGGGAAAGGTATGGCTACACCTTC,CASSDANRERYGYTF,TRBJ1-2,TRBV6-5,once,-
TGTGCCAGCAGTTTAAGAGGCCGCACAGATACGCAGTATTTT,CASSLRGRTDTQYF,TRBJ2-3,TRBV27,-,-
TGCGCCAGCAGCCGGGAACTAGCGGGCTCCTACAATGAGCAGTTCTTC,CASSRELAGSYNEQFF,TRBJ2-1,TRBV4-3,-,TRBD2
TGTGCCAGCAGCCCTATTTCAAGACTAGCGGGAGCTGTCTACGAGCAGTACTTC,CASSPISRLAGAVYEQYF,TRBJ2-7,TRBV11-2,-,TRBD2
TGTGCCAGCAGCCCGCATGGGGCCCCCAATGAGCAGTTCTTC,CASSPHGAPNEQFF,TRBJ2-1,TRBV28,few,-
TGTGCCAGTAGTAGCGGTTTCGAATCACCCCTCCACTTT,CASSSGFESPLHF,TRBJ1-6,TRBV19,-,-
TGTGCCAGCAGTTTTTCGGACAGGGCTTACGAGCAGTACTTC,CASSFSDRAYEQYF,TRBJ2-7,TRBV28,few,TRBD1
TGTGCCAGCACGTCAGTTTCTGGGGCCAACGTCCTGACTTTC,CASTSVSGANVLTF,TRBJ2-6,TRBV6-5,-,-
TGTGCCAGTACGACAGGGCTAAGCTCTGGAAACACCATATATTTT,CASTTGLSSGNTIYF,TRBJ1-3,TRBV19,-,TRBD1
TGTGCCAGCAGCCGGCCGCTTGGGGGACAAGAGACCCAGTACTTC,CASSRPLGGQETQYF,TRBJ2-5,TRBV28,-,-
TGTGCCGACACATCGGGCACAGATACGCAGTATTTT,CADTSGTDTQYF,TRBJ2-3,TRBV7-9,medium-sized,-
TGTGCCAGCAGTTACTCGGGATGGCGGGGGTCCAACTCTGGAAACACCATATATTTT,CASSYSGWRGSNSGNTIYF,TRBJ1-3,TRBV6-2/TRBV6-3,-,-
TGTGCCAGCAGCTTGGCGGGGAACACTGAAGCTTTCTTT,CASSLAGNTEAFF,TRBJ1-1,TRBV5-4,-,-
TGCGCCAGCAGCGAAACCCCAGGGACTAATGAAAAACTGTTTTTT,CASSETPGTNEKLFF,TRBJ1-4,TRBV5-1,-,-
TGCGCCAGCAGCTTGGCGGGAGTCCAAGAGACCCAGTACTTC,CASSLAGVQETQYF,TRBJ2-5,TRBV5-1,-,-
-,CASTSAGDYEQYF,TRBJ2-7,TRBV19,-,-
TGTGCCAGCAGCTTGGCCGCATTCTCCTACGAGCAGTACTTC,CASSLAAFSYEQYF,TRBJ2-7,TRBV5-4,-,-
TGTGCCAGCAGCCGGACGGGGGGCTACGAGCAGTACTTC,CASSRTGGYEQYF,TRBJ2-7,TRBV2,-,TRBD2
TGTGCCAGCAGTTACGGTGGGGAAGTATCACCCCTCCACTTT,CASSYGGEVSPLHF,TRBJ1-6,TRBV6-5,-,-
TGTGCCAGCAGCCAATCGGCGGGATCCTACAATGAGCAGTTCTTC,CASSQSAGSYNEQFF,TRBJ2-1,TRBV4-2,-,-
TGTGCCAGCAGTGACGTCGGTTATGGCTACACCTTC,CASSDVGYGYTF,TRBJ1-2,TRBV12-3/TRBV12-4,-,-
TGTGCCAGTAGGGCCTCTCGGAGCTATGGCTACACCTTC,CASRASRSYGYTF,TRBJ1-2,TRBV19,-,-